This T cell receptor (beta chain) was obtained from a study of T cells in women clearing cervical HPV infection (dated by TCRdb to between 2018 and 2020). In the study overall: The cases were 20 to 25 women with histologically confirmed HPV16-related CIN3 or worse, and 2 of those women had invasive cancers. The roughly 23 controls were women who cleared a single incident HPV16 infection within 12 months without developing precancer or cancer. Blood from cases was collected at the visit where the lesion was first found, while blood from controls was collected once the infection could no longer be detected. Among cases, blood sampling occurred a median of about 150 days after lesion detection, with an interquartile range of 90 to 200 days. Since only a few of the women had HLA typing available, the possibility that HLA type was acting as a confounder could not be ruled out. The exploratory proof-of-principle case-control study was nested within the Guanacaste HPV Natural History Study in Costa Rica and compared TCR repertoires across cervical HPV16 outcomes. Cases and controls were matched on age within five years and on year of sample collection. Median age was about 35 years in cases versus approximately 37 in controls, and baseline characteristics did not differ significantly. The parent cohort enrolled under 11,000 women aged 18 or older in Guanacaste, Costa Rica, in about 1993 to 1994 and followed the women for about 7 years. Five blinded duplicates per group were added as quality controls, giving about 60 samples: 50 or so participants and 10 replicates. Broad study findings and their caveats: Significantly higher TCR repertoire richness was observed in CIN3+ cases than in controls across sequencing depths, whereas no difference in evenness was found. T-cell numbers per sample were unknown, so richness differences could reflect varying T-cell content rather than repertoire biology. Random forest classifiers that combined richness and V gene abundances separated cases from controls with an estimated AUC of approximately 0.79. TRBV6-7 relative abundance was lower in cases than in controls (roughly 0.11% versus 0.16%; Bonferroni P = 0.0008). The cross-sectional design could not show whether associations preceded infection or resulted from it; effector/memory subsets and HPV-specific T cells were not isolated.

Every participant had a single incident cervical HPV16 infection, and prevalent HPV16 infections were excluded. Cervical HPV DNA was detected by MY09/MY11 PCR, and genotyping was performed by dot-blot hybridization. Fifteen mL of heparinized blood were centrifuged, and the buffy coat was aliquoted, frozen at -30°C, then stored at -80°C. QIAGEN kits were used to extract genomic DNA from buffy coat specimens. The V end loses 4 bases and the J end loses 6 bases, and a stretch of 15 bases separates them. The CDR3 contains 15 residues, cysteine and phenylalanine counted. The DNA has 36 bases, all within the CDR3, and is read from base 1. Reading the germline V gene (reference sequence) gives CDR1 LNHDA and CDR2 SQIVND. Of note for this clone: It lacks a known antigen. The read comes to an end 3 residues before the CDR3 does, leaving the germline J gene to fill in the end.

TCR beta CDR3 regions were amplified by multiplex PCR using the immunoSEQ assay from an average of about 1,200 ng genomic DNA per sample. Primer bias was corrected in the assay by using a complete synthetic TCR repertoire to establish an amplification baseline. The amplicons were sequenced using the Illumina platform. In the paper's pipeline: Sequences were error-corrected by clustering with frequency ratios and a modified nearest-neighbor algorithm and were then analyzed in the immunoSEQ Analyzer with IMGT gene definitions. TCR richness and evenness were averaged over 20 rarefaction repeats at each rarefaction depth, excluding samples with fewer sequences than the depth. V, D and J gene relative abundances were compared between groups with Wilcoxon rank sum tests, applying FDR correction. An intraclass correlation of about 96% for TCR richness and an average of about 77% across some 69 gene segments were obtained from the blinded duplicates. In its TCRdb copy, this immuneACCESS table keeps in-frame sequences only and misses some clones. Where compared with another copy, unresolved V genes explain less than half of these, and the others have no known cause. D and trimming were read from the DNA, whereas the V and J calls and clone size are those reported in that table. In this sample's table one finds around 15,000 clones. Of the sample, about 10% falls within the top ten clones.

Recombination linked TRBV19 to TRBJ2-2; the D gene remains uncertain. The receptor was isolated from a woman between 18 and 70 years old with a cervical HPV16 infection that either progressed to CIN3+ or cleared (not recorded which). The sample consisted of blood buffy coat. The CDR3 DNA, read in part, is TGTGCCAGTAGTAGAGGAATACAGTTACCCGGGGAG. Its product reads: CASSRGIQLPGE. The full CDR3 protein reads CASSRGIQLPGELFF.